This T cell receptor (beta chain) was sequenced for a study of CD8 T cells in Susac syndrome. This CDR3 spans 13 amino acids. CDR1 and CDR2 from the germline V gene are SEHNR and FQNEAQ (reference sequence). V lost 5 bases and J 7 bases, leaving 12 bases between the germline ends. The CD8+ and CD4+ T cells were isolated magnetically using a negative isolation approach, whereas the TEMRA cells were enriched by FACS. Random hexamers served to reverse transcribe about 0.45 to 1 ug RNA. The amplification used immunoSEQ multiplex PCR on TCR beta CDR3; it spanned 54 Vbeta and 13 Jbeta. MiXCR, run by TCRdb on the immunoSEQ multiplex PCR reads, gives a single entry per CDR3 protein. Here the sample spans some 450,000 distinct CDR3 sequences, approximately 85% being singletons.

This sequence was found in a human donor with multiple sclerosis. The V call is TRBV7-9, the J call TRBJ2-1; D uncertain. The sample comprised CD8+ T cells from PBMCs. CDR3 nucleotide sequence: TGTGCCAGCAGCCCGAACGTGGGGAATGAGCAGTTCTTC. This codes for CASSPNVGNEQFF. Using reference TRBV7-9 and TRBJ2-1 for the parts outside the CDR3, the full variable domain is DTGVSQNPRHKITKRGQNVTFRCDPISEHNRLYWYRQTLGQGPEFLTYFQNEAQLEKSRLLSDRFSAERPKGSFSTLEIQRTEQGDSAMYLCASSPNVGNEQFFGPGTRLTVL.